This TCR beta chain was documented in a study of blood T cell repertoires in COVID-19. Produced via immunoSEQ multiplex PCR; TCRdb's table is partial and in-frame only. The sample records some 280,000 clones, 80% to 90% being singletons. The receptor's source is a woman aged 25 to 45 with active or convalescent COVID-19. Sequenced sample: peripheral blood.

CDR3 nucleotides: TGCGCCAGCAGCAGCGGGGTGAGCTCCTATAATTCACCCCTCCACTTT. It translates to CASSSGVSSYNSPLHF. The J gene is TRBJ1-6, the V gene TRBV5-1; no firm D call. CDR1 SGHRS and CDR2 YFSETQ come from the germline V gene. This CDR3 has 16 amino acids. Trimming shortened V by 4 bases and J by 0 bases, and 11 bases separated the two germline ends.